This TCR beta chain stems from a study of cytomegalovirus exposure and HLA in healthy donors. General study results and limits: A missense DCLRE1C variant was associated with V- and J-gene trimming of TCR beta chains in a later analysis, and an independent cohort replicated the association. Later, an analysis showed that TCR beta chains associated with HLA were more clonally expanded than others that were equally common. When the data were analyzed later, several of the most significant clusters appeared to be linked to common viral pathogens. Per published reports, the classifier diagnosed cytomegalovirus status with high specificity and sensitivity.

CDR3 length: 13 amino acids. Germline-derived CDR1 and CDR2 are SGHAT and FQNNGV. The V and J ends lost 0 bases and 3 bases respectively, with 6 bases between them. With regard to this clone: The antigen remains undetermined.

Use of 60 Vbeta and 13 Jbeta primers characterized the PCR. The repertoire was sequenced with immunoSEQ multiplex PCR; TCRdb's copy has only in-frame clones and lacks some. The sample consists of around 150,000 clones, approximately 80% of them appearing once. What was sequenced was PBMCs. This sequence was found in a middle-aged woman in good health and CMV-seropositive. The genes are TRBV11-2 and TRBJ2-7, with D uncertain. The CDR3 region has the DNA TGTGCCAGCAGCTTAGACCCCCACTACGAGCAGTACTTC. Its translation is CASSLDPHYEQYF.